This T cell receptor beta chain was found in a study of siplizumab effects on memory and regulatory T cells. Clones were sequenced by immunoSEQ multiplex PCR, and TCRdb holds only the in-frame ones, with some missing. The table has about 100,000 clones, about 94% seen once. Germline-derived CDR1 and CDR2 are MDHEN and SYDVKM. The CDR3 is made up of 13 amino acids. The ends lost 4 bases at V and 5 bases at J; junction bases unmatched: 2. Sequencing was done on a sample of non-Treg CD4+ T cells sorted from blood. This receptor was taken from a human donor in good health. The chain uses TRBV28 and TRBJ1-2, with TRBD1 matching over 9 bases. As DNA, the CDR3 is TGTGCCAGCAGTTCAGGACAGGGGTATGGCTACACCTTC. Protein product: CASSSGQGYGYTF.